The rows below give T cell receptor beta chains drawn from one sample of a study of human T cells and chemical hapten exposure. TCRdb re-called the RACE reads with MiXCR, one entry per CDR3 protein. This sample has 75,000 to 95,000 distinct CDR3 sequences, with 10% to 15% found just once. The material sequenced was whole blood, taken in connection with sensitization to the hapten diphenylcyclopropenone (DPC). The receptor set was obtained from a woman in her sixties with alopecia areata. Some clones in this sample may be carry-over from other donors' samples. CDR3s include the opening cysteine and the closing phenylalanine or tryptophan. A D gene is named only where the DNA matches it firmly. Only part of the rows carry a size: once, few, many, or a class if the clone is expanded.

>TRBV20-1|TRBD2|TRBJ2-1|-
TGCAGTGCTACCTGGGGGGACTACCCCTACAATGAGCAGTTCTTC
CSATWGDYPYNEQFF
>TRBV10-1|-|TRBJ1-1|many
TGCGCCAGCAGTGAGTCAGGGAACACTGAAGCTTTCTTT
CASSESGNTEAFF
>TRBV2|-|TRBJ2-3|-
TGTGCCAGCAGTACCGCTGGGGTTGAGGCAGATACGCAGTATTTT
CASSTAGVEADTQYF
>TRBV5-1|-|TRBJ1-1|-
TGCGCCAGCAGCTTGGCCCCTCGGGGCACTGAAGCTTTCTTT
CASSLAPRGTEAFF
>TRBV10-3|-|TRBJ1-2|-
TGTGCCATCAGTGAAATCCGTCCCTATGGCTACACCTTC
CAISEIRPYGYTF
>TRBV11-2|TRBD1|TRBJ2-2|many
TGTGCCAGCAGCCCCTATCCGGGACAGGAGAACACCGGGGAGCTGTTTTTT
CASSPYPGQENTGELFF
>TRBV7-2|-|TRBJ2-3|-
TGTGCCAGCAGCTTGGGCAACAGGGACACAGATACGCAGTATTTT
CASSLGNRDTDTQYF
>TRBV10-1|-|TRBJ1-4|-
TGCGCCAGCAGTGAGCCCGGACGTAGTGAAAAACTGTTTTTT
CASSEPGRSEKLFF
>TRBV29-1|TRBD1|TRBJ2-1|-
TGCAGCGTCGACCCCAGGGGGTCCTACAATGAGCAGTTCTTC
CSVDPRGSYNEQFF
>TRBV9|-|TRBJ1-3|few
TGTGCCAGCAGCCTAAAAGGGGCGGGCTCTGGAAACACCATATATTTT
CASSLKGAGSGNTIYF
>TRBV2|-|TRBJ2-7|-
TGTGCCAGCTCCACTGGGGGCACGGCTACGTTCTACGAGCAGTACTTC
CASSTGGTATFYEQYF
>TRBV4-1|-|TRBJ1-4|-
TGCGCCAGCAGCCAAACGCTAAAGGATGAAAAACTGTTTTTT
CASSQTLKDEKLFF
>TRBV21-1|-|TRBJ2-7|many
TGTGCCAGCAGCAATCTCAGGGACAGGGGGCTAGGGAACGAGCAGTACTTC
CASSNLRDRGLGNEQYF
>TRBV7-4|-|TRBJ1-4|many
TGTGCCAGCAGCCCTACTGCTGAAAAACTGTTTTTT
CASSPTAEKLFF
>TRBV29-1|TRBD1|TRBJ1-2|few
TGCAGCGTTGGGTACCCGGGACAGGGGTCCTATGGCTACACCTTC
CSVGYPGQGSYGYTF
>TRBV10-1|-|TRBJ2-7|-
TGCGCCAGCAGTGAATTTCCCGAATACTACGAGCAGTACTTC
CASSEFPEYYEQYF
>TRBV7-8|-|TRBJ2-1|-
TGTGCCAGCAGCCCAACCTCATCGTGGAGCTCCTACAATGAGCAGTTCTTC
CASSPTSSWSSYNEQFF
>TRBV18|TRBD1|TRBJ2-5|-
TGTGCCAGCTCACCACTAAGGGACAGATTACAAGAGACCCAGTACTTC
CASSPLRDRLQETQYF
>TRBV7-3|TRBD1|TRBJ2-3|-
TGTGCCAGCAGCACGACAGGGTTTGGGACGGATACGCAGTATTTT
CASSTTGFGTDTQYF
>TRBV20-1|TRBD2|TRBJ2-1|many
TGCAGTGCTGGGGGGGAAAACTCCTACAATGAGCAGTTCTTC
CSAGGENSYNEQFF
>TRBV10-3|-|TRBJ1-4|once
TGTGCCACCGGCCCAGGGGCTAATGAAAAACTGTTTTTT
CATGPGANEKLFF
>TRBV29-1|-|TRBJ1-1|once
TGCAGCGTTCGAACCGGGCAGGCGAAGAACACTGAAGCTTTCTTT
CSVRTGQAKNTEAFF
>TRBV18|-|TRBJ1-5|few
TGTGCCAGCTCACGGACTTATCGGAGCAATCAGCCCCAGCATTTT
CASSRTYRSNQPQHF
>TRBV4-1|-|TRBJ2-1|few
TGCGCCAGCAGCCAAGAGGGTGAGCAGTTCTTC
CASSQEGEQFF
>TRBV4-1|TRBD2|TRBJ2-1|many
TGCGCCAGCAGCCGGGGACTAGCAGTGAGCTCCTACAATGAGCAGTTCTTC
CASSRGLAVSSYNEQFF
>TRBV3-1|-|TRBJ1-1|few
TGTGCCAGCAGCCTACCAGGAACCTATGAAGCTTTCTTT
CASSLPGTYEAFF
>TRBV5-5|-|TRBJ1-2|few
TGTGCCAGCAGCTTGGGGACAAACCGGGGCGAGGGCTACACCTTC
CASSLGTNRGEGYTF
>TRBV12-3/TRBV12-4|-|TRBJ1-6|few
TGTGCCAGCAGTTTAACGGCCCCACCCCTCCACTTT
CASSLTAPPLHF
>TRBV6-5|-|TRBJ1-1|few
TGTGCCAGCAGTTACTCGAAAAGGCGAACTGAAGCTTTCTTT
CASSYSKRRTEAFF
>TRBV7-9|TRBD1|TRBJ1-2|few
TGTGCCAGCAGCTGGACAGGGGGAGGCTACACCTTC
CASSWTGGGYTF
>TRBV18|-|TRBJ2-1|many
TGTGCCAGCTCACCACTGCGCTACAATGAGCAGTTCTTC
CASSPLRYNEQFF
>TRBV5-4|TRBD1|TRBJ2-5|-
TGTGCCACGGGACAGGGGATAGAGACCCAGTACTTC
CATGQGIETQYF
>TRBV11-2|-|TRBJ1-5|-
TGTGCCAGCAGCTTAGGCAATAGCGGGGGGTTTGATACGCAGCATTTT
CASSLGNSGGFDTQHF
>TRBV20-1|TRBD1|TRBJ1-2|few
TGCAGTGCTAGGAACAGGGGCCTATCCTATGGCTACACCTTC
CSARNRGLSYGYTF
>TRBV3-1|-|TRBJ2-1|many
TGTGCCAGCAGCCCACACGGGGTAGGGAATGAGCAGTTCTTC
CASSPHGVGNEQFF
>TRBV7-6|-|TRBJ1-1|many
TGTGCCAGCAGCTTAGCTCCCGTAATGAACACTGAAGCTTTCTTT
CASSLAPVMNTEAFF
>TRBV5-1|TRBD1|TRBJ1-2|many
TGCGCCAGCCGTACAGGGGCGTCTAGTGGCTACACCTTC
CASRTGASSGYTF
>TRBV20-1|-|TRBJ1-1|few
TGCAGTGCTAGAACCGGCCGCAGGGGCTCTGAAGCTTTCTTT
CSARTGRRGSEAFF
>TRBV6-5|-|TRBJ2-5|many
TGTGCCAGCAGGAACGGCGGGGACCAAGAGACCCAGTACTTC
CASRNGGDQETQYF
>TRBV20-1|TRBD1|TRBJ1-5|-
TGCAGTGCTACGCCACTGACTACAGGGGGCACTGGCAATCAGCCCCAGCATTTT
CSATPLTTGGTGNQPQHF
>TRBV7-3|-|TRBJ2-1|-
TGTGCCAGCAGCTTAGGCTTGGTAGGCAATGAGCAGTTCTTC
CASSLGLVGNEQFF
>TRBV7-3|TRBD1|TRBJ2-3|many
TGTGCCAGCAGCTTAATGCAGGGGGCAAAAGATACGCAGTATTTT
CASSLMQGAKDTQYF
>TRBV11-2|TRBD2|TRBJ2-1|-
TGTGCCAGCAGCCCCCGGCGGGGGGATGAGCAGTTCTTC
CASSPRRGDEQFF
>TRBV7-9|-|TRBJ2-3|many
TGTGCCAGCCAGGGAGATACGCAGTATTTT
CASQGDTQYF
>TRBV7-2|-|TRBJ2-1|many
TGTGCCAGCAGCTTACCGGGGAATGAGCAGTTCTTC
CASSLPGNEQFF
>TRBV3-1|-|TRBJ1-2|many
TGTGCCAGCAGCCACCAGGGTTACTATGGCTACACCTTC
CASSHQGYYGYTF
>TRBV3-1|-|TRBJ2-1|many
TGTGCCAGCAGCTCCTCGCCCGCGGGATACAATGAGCAGTTCTTC
CASSSSPAGYNEQFF
>TRBV6-4|-|TRBJ1-1|-
TGTGCCAGCAGTGACGGGAGGGGCACTGAAGCTTTCTTT
CASSDGRGTEAFF
>TRBV20-1|TRBD2|TRBJ2-7|few
TGCAGTGCTACTAGCGGGGGGGCGTCGGACCTCTACGAGCAGTACTTC
CSATSGGASDLYEQYF
>TRBV11-2|TRBD2|TRBJ2-3|-
TGTGCCAGCAGCTTTACTAGCGGGGCCACAGATACGCAGTATTTT
CASSFTSGATDTQYF
>TRBV29-1|-|TRBJ1-1|many
TGCAGCGGGGGACACCTAAACACTGAAGCTTTCTTT
CSGGHLNTEAFF
>TRBV6-6|-|TRBJ2-2|-
TGTGCCAGTCGTCTCGTGGTCACCGGGGAGCTGTTTTTT
CASRLVVTGELFF
>TRBV6-5|TRBD1|TRBJ2-7|few
TGTGCCAGCAGTTACGGCCCGGGACAGTCGACCTACGAGCAGTACTTC
CASSYGPGQSTYEQYF